A single sample gave rise to the 16 T cell receptor beta chains below, sequenced in a study of blood T cell repertoires in COVID-19. Sequencing was performed with immunoSEQ multiplex PCR; in TCRdb, only in-frame clones are kept and a portion is missing. The table shows about 300,000 clones, with 89% occurring only once. The specimen was PBMCs or T cells enriched from blood (not recorded which). The source of these receptors is a middle-aged woman who had recovered from COVID-19.

This clone has a single count. Other nucleotide sequences from this sample produce the same CDR3. V and J are TRBV2 and TRBJ1-2; 8 positions agree with TRBD1. The germline V gene encodes CDR1 SNHLY and CDR2 FYNNEI. This CDR3 comprises 13 residues. The J segment lost 4 bases and the V segment lost 5 bases, leaving 3 bases of the junction unmatched. The CDR3 sequence: CASSPGQAYGYTF. In DNA form, the CDR3 reads TGTGCCAGCAGTCCGGGACAGGCCTATGGCTACACCTTC.

The chain has TRBV6-1 and TRBJ2-7, with TRBD1 matching 10 bases. V trimming: 3 bases; J trimming: 6 bases; junction bases outside the gene matches: 8. This CDR3 region has 15 residues. Germline loops: CDR1 MNHNS, CDR2 SASEGT. In DNA, the CDR3 is TGTGCCAGCAGTGAGCCGGGACAGGGGTCGCTCGAGCAGTACTTC. Encoded protein: CASSEPGQGSLEQYF.

This clone was detected only once. The V gene is TRBV3-1 (or the pseudogene TRBV3-2), the J gene TRBJ2-6; 7 positions match TRBD1. Germline CDR1 is LGHDT and CDR2 is YNNKEL (reference sequence). After removal of 4 bases from V and 1 base from J, the junction contained 4 bases not matched to a gene. The CDR3 spans 16 residues. Here the CDR3 DNA reads TGTGCCAGCAGCCCGTTACAGGGGTCTGGGGCCAACGTCCTGACTTTC. It codes for CASSPLQGSGANVLTF.

This chain uses TRBV2 with TRBJ2-7; the match to TRBD1 covers 7 bases. Trimming at V came to 4 bases and at J to 0 bases, leaving 3 bases not matched to a gene. This CDR3 spans 14 amino acids. Germline V gene sequence: CDR1 SNHLY, CDR2 FYNNEI. Here the CDR3 DNA reads TGTGCCAGCAGTGTGGGGACAGCCTCCTACGAGCAGTACTTC. Its protein is CASSVGTASYEQYF.

The chain is built from TRBV6-5 and TRBJ2-7, with D uncertain. V was cut by 5 bases and J by 3 bases, with 5 bases left in between. The CDR3 spans 11 residues. Germline-derived CDR1 and CDR2 are MNHEY and SVGAGI. The CDR3 DNA reads as TGTGCCAGCAGTACTATCTACGAGCAGTACTTC. Translated, it gives CASSTIYEQYF.

The chain couples TRBV6-5 to TRBJ1-1, with 8 nucleotides matching TRBD1. Per germline, CDR1 MNHEY and CDR2 SVGAGI. The V segment lost 6 bases and the J segment 1 base; nucleotides outside the gene matches: 4. The CDR3 has 14 amino acids. Here the CDR3 reads CASRVTGGNTEAFF. The CDR3 DNA reads TGTGCCAGCAGAGTTACAGGGGGGAACACTGAAGCTTTCTTT.

The rearrangement links TRBV5-1 to TRBJ1-4, with 8 bases that match TRBD1. Germline CDR1 SGHRS, CDR2 YFSETQ. V dropped 4 bases and J dropped 8; count of bases not matched to a gene: 7. The CDR3 runs 14 residues. For the CDR3, the DNA is TGCGCCAGCAGCGTACGGACAGGGAGAGAAAAACTGTTTTTT. Protein: CASSVRTGREKLFF.

The J gene is TRBJ2-7, the V gene TRBV10-3; D might be TRBD2 (5 bases). Germline V CDR1 and CDR2: ENHRY, SYGVKD. Between the trimmed V and J ends, which lost 2 bases and 5 bases, there was a span of 22 bases. The CDR3 sequence is 17 residues long. The CDR3 nucleotides read TGTGCCATCAGTGAGACCCGGGAAGGCCCTCCGTTTGACGAGCAGTACTTC. Residues: CAISETREGPPFDEQYF.

As to this clone: This specimen includes other DNA sequences encoding the same CDR3. This chain connects TRBV9 to TRBJ2-7; tentative D call: TRBD2 (6 bases). V lost 5 bases, J lost 6 bases, and 12 bases lay in between. CDR1 is SGDLS and CDR2 is YYNGEE in the germline V gene. The CDR3 extends over 12 amino acids. The CDR3 reads CASSATSGEQYF. For the CDR3, the DNA is TGTGCCAGCAGTGCGACTAGTGGCGAGCAGTACTTC.

The chain couples TRBV2 to TRBJ1-6; D gene unclear. V lost 4 bases to trimming and J lost 5 bases, with 9 bases between them. The CDR3 runs to 14 residues. Germline V gives CDR1 SNHLY, CDR2 FYNNEI. The CDR3 DNA is TGTGCCAGCAGTGGACACCTCAATAATTCACCCCTCCACTTT. Protein product: CASSGHLNNSPLHF.

The chain couples TRBV18 to TRBJ1-6; D perhaps matches TRBD1 (6 bases). This CDR3 has 15 residues. Trimming left V 5 bases short and J 4 bases short, with 12 bases between. Germline assignment: CDR1 KGHSH and CDR2 LQKENI. The CDR3 sequence: CASSARTVYNSPLHF. In DNA form, the CDR3 reads TGTGCCAGCTCAGCGAGGACAGTTTATAATTCACCCCTCCACTTT.

The chain is built from TRBV19 and TRBJ2-2; 8 nucleotides agree with TRBD2. V dropped 5 bases and J dropped 7; count of bases not matched to a gene: 6. CDR1 is LNHDA and CDR2 is SQIVND in the germline V gene (reference sequence). This CDR3 contains 14 residues. This CDR3 reads CASSSGLDIGELFF. The CDR3 region has the DNA TGTGCCAGTAGTTCGGGACTAGATATCGGGGAGCTGTTTTTT.

This chain links TRBV5-4 with TRBJ1-2; D perhaps matches TRBD1 (5 bases). CDR1 and CDR2 (germline): SGHNT, YYREEE (reference sequence). Trimming left V 4 bases short and J 5 bases short, with 12 bases between. This CDR3 region has 13 residues. CDR3 bases: TGTGCCAGCAGCCGGGGGTGGGAGTATGGCTACACCTTC. It yields the protein CASSRGWEYGYTF.

This chain connects TRBV2 to TRBJ2-5, with 10 nucleotides matching TRBD1. The CDR3 totals 18 residues. The trim removed 3 bases at V and 0 bases at J, leaving 10 bases unmatched. Germline V CDR1 and CDR2: SNHLY, FYNNEI. In DNA, the CDR3 is TGTGCCAGCAGTGAGGGGACAGGGGAACCCTACTACCAAGAGACCCAGTACTTC. As protein: CASSEGTGEPYYQETQYF.

This sequence joins TRBV14 and TRBJ1-1, with D unresolved. The germline CDR1 and CDR2 sequences are SGHDN and FVKESK. This CDR3 comprises 16 residues. With 4 bases removed from V and 1 base from J, the gap between germline ends came to 16 bases. The CDR3 region is CASSPKFLGRNTEAFF. CDR3 bases: TGTGCCAGCAGCCCAAAATTCCTGGGGAGGAACACTGAAGCTTTCTTT.

This clone has only one observation. Different DNA sequences within this sample yield the same CDR3. V usage is TRBV19 and J usage is TRBJ1-2, with a weak D call TRBD1 (5 bases). CDR3 length equals 14 residues. The V end lost 1 base, the J end lost 4 bases, and 10 bases lay between the germline ends. Looked up from germline, CDR1 is LNHDA and CDR2 is SQIVND (reference sequence). The CDR3 nucleotides are TGTGCCAGTAGTATAGGGCCAGGGTCCTATGGCTACACCTTC. This sequence encodes CASSIGPGSYGYTF.